This T cell receptor beta chain was profiled in a study of spatial heterogeneity in lung cancer. Study details: Consistently, beta-chain sequences turned up in larger numbers than alpha-chain sequences did.

Overall study results and limits: TCRs found ubiquitously expanded in tumor appeared in blood more at resection than at follow-up.

A remark on this clonotype: Its cognate antigen is unknown.

The time point is: sample taken at primary tumor resection. Whole RNA, which was extracted from tumor, nontumor lung tissue or frozen PBMC, was sequenced without any cell sorting. 55 to 80 TRACERx patients with early, untreated non-small cell lung cancer donated samples. This CDR3 has 12 amino acids. Trimming took 6 bases from V and 6 from J, leaving 15 bases between them. Germline CDR1 reads SQVTM; CDR2 reads ANQGSEA. TCRdb itself ran the 5' RACE reads through MiXCR, one entry per CDR3 protein. The table lists about 20,000 distinct CDR3 sequences, roughly a fifth of them singletons. Sequencing used PBMCs, obtained at surgery. The TCR sequence derives from a male donor with early-stage non-small cell lung cancer. The chain employs TRBV29-1 and TRBJ2-7; D is possibly TRBD1 (5 bases). The CDR3 DNA reads TGCAGCGTCCCAATCAGGGTTGGCGAGCAGTACTTC. Translating gives CSVPIRVGEQYF.